This T cell receptor beta chain was captured in a study of blood T cell repertoires in COVID-19. Across the study: The United States, Italy and Spain were the sources of the acute and convalescent COVID-19 samples. T cells, B-cell-depleted T cells, or PBMCs provided the cDNA or gDNA that served as material.

In the study's own analysis: Amplification with reference gene primers provided the estimates of nucleated cell counts. The table came from immunoSEQ multiplex PCR; TCRdb's copy has only in-frame clones and leaves some out. For V, J and clone size, that table is used; D and trimming come from the DNA. Here the sample spans approximately 200,000 clones, 94% being singletons. Seattle participants joined during active infection and were tracked over time. The sequence derives from a man aged 30 to 39 with COVID-19, enrolled during active disease. Sequencing input: peripheral blood.

CDR3 in DNA: TGTGCCAGCAGCCCCTCTGGCGGGGATACGCAGTATTTT. Its protein product is CASSPSGGDTQYF. The chain recombines TRBV3-1 (or the pseudogene TRBV3-2) with TRBJ2-3, with D possibly matching TRBD2 (5 bases). Between the trimmed V and J ends, which lost 4 bases and 6 bases, there was a span of 11 bases. From germline, CDR1 is LGHDT and CDR2 YNNKEL (reference sequence). This CDR3 contains 13 residues.